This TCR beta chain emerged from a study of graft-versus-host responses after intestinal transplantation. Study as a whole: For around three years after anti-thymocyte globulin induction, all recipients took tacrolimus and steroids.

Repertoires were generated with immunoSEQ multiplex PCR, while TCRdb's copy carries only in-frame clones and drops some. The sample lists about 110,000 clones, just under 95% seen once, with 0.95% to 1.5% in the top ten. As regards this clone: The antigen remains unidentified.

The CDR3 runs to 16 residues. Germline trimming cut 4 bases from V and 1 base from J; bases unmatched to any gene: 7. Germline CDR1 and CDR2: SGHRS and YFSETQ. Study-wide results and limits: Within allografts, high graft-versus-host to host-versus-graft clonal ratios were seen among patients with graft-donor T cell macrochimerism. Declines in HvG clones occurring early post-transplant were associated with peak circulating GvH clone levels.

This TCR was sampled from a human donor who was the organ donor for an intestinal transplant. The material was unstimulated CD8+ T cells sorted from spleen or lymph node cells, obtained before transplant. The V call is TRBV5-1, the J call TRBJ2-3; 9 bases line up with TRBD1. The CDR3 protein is CASSLTGTGRTDTQYF. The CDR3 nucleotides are TGCGCCAGCAGCCTGACCGGGACAGGGCGCACAGATACGCAGTATTTT.